One and the same sample provided the 5 T cell receptor beta chains below, sequenced in a study of blood T cell repertoires in COVID-19. This table comes from immunoSEQ multiplex PCR, and its TCRdb copy is limited to in-frame clones, with some not included. The repertoire consists of approximately 27,000 clones, with approximately 94% occurring once and the leading ten covering more than 3.5%. Sequencing was done on a sample of peripheral blood. The receptors come from a human donor with active COVID-19. The donor label of this sample is uncertain.

The genes are TRBV5-4 and TRBJ1-1; 8 nucleotides align to TRBD1. The CDR3 contains 15 residues. J gave up 7 bases and V 0 bases, and 8 bases lay outside the gene matches. Germline lookup yields CDR1 SGHNT and CDR2 YYREEE (reference sequence). CDR3 DNA: TGTGCCAGCAGCTTGGTAGGACAGGGCTTTGGTGAAGCTTTCTTT. It specifies CASSLVGQGFGEAFF.

This rearrangement joins TRBV5-1 to TRBJ2-2; perhaps TRBD1 as D (6 bases). The germline V and J ends were trimmed by 2 bases and 5 bases, with 13 bases remaining between them. Germline V gene data show CDR1 as SGHRS and CDR2 as YFSETQ. The CDR3 is made up of 15 amino acids. The CDR3 DNA follows: TGCGCCAGCAGCTTTGGTCAGGGGATAACCGGGGAGCTGTTTTTT. Amino acid sequence: CASSFGQGITGELFF.

The CDR3 DNA reads TGCGCCAGCAGCTCCAGGACAGGGGGCGGAGAGACCCAGTACTTC. This translates into CASSSRTGGGETQYF. V is TRBV5-1 and J is TRBJ2-5, with 11 bases identical to TRBD1. CDR1 and CDR2 from the germline V gene are SGHRS and YFSETQ. Losses at the gene ends were 3 bases for V and 4 bases for J; bases not matched to a gene: 5. The CDR3 runs 15 residues.

The chain is built from TRBV5-1 and TRBJ2-1, with TRBD1 as a possible D gene (5 bases). V was clipped by 3 bases and J by 0 bases, with 16 bases between them. The germline V gene encodes CDR1 SGHRS and CDR2 YFSETQ. This CDR3 spans 17 amino acids. The CDR3 sequence is CASSSRPQDGSYNEQFF. In DNA form, the CDR3 reads TGCGCCAGCAGCTCGCGACCACAGGACGGCTCCTACAATGAGCAGTTCTTC.

The rearrangement uses TRBV7-2 and TRBJ1-2; possible D gene TRBD1, 5 bases. Trimming left V 5 bases short and J 0 bases short, with 7 bases between. Per the germline V gene, CDR1 is SGHTA and CDR2 is FQGNSA. The CDR3 extends over 13 amino acids. CDR3 nucleotide sequence: TGTGCCAGCAGCGGGACTCCTAACTATGGCTACACCTTC. Translating it yields CASSGTPNYGYTF.